The sequence of this T cell receptor beta chain was determined in a study of T cell repertoires in cytomegalovirus infection. Points on this clonotype: No antigen is known for it.

TCRdb re-called the reads through MiXCR, storing one row per CDR3 protein. The repertoire has some 920,000 distinct CDR3 sequences, around 29% of them found once; the top ten carry around 15%. Study-level results: Ex vivo, HLA-C-restricted CMV-specific TCR beta clonotypes prevailed over the rest of the response.

Looked up from germline, CDR1 is LNHNV and CDR2 is YYDKDF (reference sequence). V lost 0 bases and J lost 3, with 17 bases in between. CDR3 length: 18 residues. The source was cultured CD8+ T cells from PBMCs, collected from culture after CMV antigen stimulation. The TCR originated in a human donor in good health (CMV status not recorded). Some clones in this sample may be carry-over from other donors' samples. This rearrangement joins TRBV15 to TRBJ2-2, with D possibly being TRBD2 (6 bases). DNA for the CDR3: TGTGCCACCAGCAGAGAACCTGGCAGGAGGGGTTACACCGGGGAGCTGTTTTTT. Its protein product is CATSREPGRRGYTGELFF.